This section outlines one T cell receptor beta chain sequence together with its context. Here immunoSEQ multiplex PCR was the method, and the copy in TCRdb shows in-frame clones only, minus some. The data hold fewer than 65,000 clones, with roughly 91% observed a single time. This CDR3 is built from 20 residues. Germline V gene sequence: CDR1 LNHDA, CDR2 SQIVND (reference sequence). After removal of 5 bases from V and 3 bases from J, the junction contained 23 bases not matched to a gene. These data belong to a study of T cell changes during pregnancy in multiple sclerosis. The sequence was obtained from a female donor in good health, enrolled as a control in a pregnancy study. The sample here was peripheral blood, taken in the third trimester of pregnancy. The chain links TRBV19 to TRBJ1-2; 8 bases fit TRBD1. Here the CDR3 DNA reads TGTGCCAGTAGTCTACAGGGGGTTCTGAGGGGAACAAGAAATTACTATGGCTACACCTTC. This sequence encodes CASSLQGVLRGTRNYYGYTF.